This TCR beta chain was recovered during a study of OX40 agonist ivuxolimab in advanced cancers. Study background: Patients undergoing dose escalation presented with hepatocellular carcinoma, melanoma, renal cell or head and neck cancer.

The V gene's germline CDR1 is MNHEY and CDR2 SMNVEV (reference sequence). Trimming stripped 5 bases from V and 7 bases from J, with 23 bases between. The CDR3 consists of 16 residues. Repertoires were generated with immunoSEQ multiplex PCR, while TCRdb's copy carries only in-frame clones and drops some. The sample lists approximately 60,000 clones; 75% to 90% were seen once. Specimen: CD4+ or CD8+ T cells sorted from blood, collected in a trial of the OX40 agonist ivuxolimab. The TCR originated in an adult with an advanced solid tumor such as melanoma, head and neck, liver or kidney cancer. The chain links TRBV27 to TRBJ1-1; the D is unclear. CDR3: CASSPQIGSVVHEAFF. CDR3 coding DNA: TGTGCCAGCAGTCCCCAGATCGGGTCAGTCGTTCATGAAGCTTTCTTT.